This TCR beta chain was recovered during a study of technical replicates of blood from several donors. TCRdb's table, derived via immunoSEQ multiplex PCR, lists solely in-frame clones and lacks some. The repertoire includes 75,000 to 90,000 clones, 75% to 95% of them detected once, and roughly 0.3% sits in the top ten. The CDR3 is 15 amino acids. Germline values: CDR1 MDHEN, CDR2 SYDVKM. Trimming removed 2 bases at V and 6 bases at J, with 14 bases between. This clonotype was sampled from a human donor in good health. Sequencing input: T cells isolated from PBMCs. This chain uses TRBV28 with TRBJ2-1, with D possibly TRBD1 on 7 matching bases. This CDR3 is CASSLGGGKGNEQFF. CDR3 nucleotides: TGTGCCAGCAGTTTAGGAGGGGGCAAGGGCAATGAGCAGTTCTTC. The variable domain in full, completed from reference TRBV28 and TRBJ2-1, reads DVKVTQSSRYLVKRTGEKVFLECVQDMDHENMFWYRQDPGLGLRLIYFSYDVKMKEKGDIPEGYSVSREKKERFSLILESASTNQTSMYLCASSLGGGKGNEQFFGPGTRLTVL.